The 10 T cell receptor beta chains below all came from one sample that was sequenced in a study of T-cell memory formation after mild COVID-19. TCRdb reanalysed the 5' RACE reads using MiXCR and keeps one entry per CDR3 protein. The repertoire holds about 290,000 distinct CDR3 sequences, with approximately 15% as singletons. The sample consisted of PBMCs or a T cell subset sorted from them (not recorded which). All receptors come from a young man who had mild COVID-19 (a few samples of this study predate the infection). Cell type and time point are not known.

This chain uses TRBV5-1 with TRBJ2-5; tentatively, D is TRBD2 (5 bases). The CDR3 has 12 amino acids. Germline loops: CDR1 SGHRS, CDR2 YFSETQ. The germline V and J ends were trimmed by 8 bases and 4 bases, with 12 bases remaining between them. The CDR3 spells CARSRRLETQYF. Here the CDR3 DNA reads TGCGCCAGAAGCAGGAGGCTAGAGACCCAGTACTTC.

This clonotype was recorded a few times. V usage is TRBV7-6 and J usage is TRBJ1-4; no definite D call. Germline assignment: CDR1 SGHVS and CDR2 FNYEAQ. Trimming stripped 1 base from V and 8 bases from J, with 5 bases between. CDR3 length: 12 amino acids. Here the CDR3 DNA reads TGTGCCAGCAGCTTAGAGCGCGAAAAACTGTTTTTT. It encodes CASSLEREKLFF.

This clonotype was seen repeatedly, ten times or more. This chain connects TRBV12-3 or TRBV12-4 to TRBJ2-7; D is unclear. Trimming took off 2 bases at V and 6 bases at J, with 14 bases between the two ends. The CDR3 contains 14 residues. DNA of the CDR3: TGTGCCAGCAGTTTAAGGGTCGGAAACGGCGAGCAGTACTTC. Its translation: CASSLRVGNGEQYF.

The genes are TRBV3-1 and TRBJ1-6; D uncertain. V dropped 1 base and J dropped 7 bases, with 11 bases sitting between them. The CDR3 covers 15 residues. Germline V gene data show CDR1 as LGHDT and CDR2 as YNNKEL (reference sequence). The DNA for the CDR3 is TGTGCCAGCAGCCAAGTCACGAGAGGGAATTCACCCCTCCACTTT. Translation gives CASSQVTRGNSPLHF.

The V and J genes are TRBV5-8 and TRBJ2-1; D not resolved. Germline loops: CDR1 SGHTS, CDR2 YDEGEE. V lost 0 bases to trimming and J lost 3 bases, with 13 bases between them. The CDR3 has 16 residues. The CDR3 bases are TGTGCCAGCAGCTTGGCCGGGCTGTACAGCTACAATGAGCAGTTCTTC. Translated: CASSLAGLYSYNEQFF.

For the CDR3, the DNA is TGTGCCAGCAGTTACGGTGGCGGGAAGCCCCAGCATTTT. The encoded protein is CASSYGGGKPQHF. The genes are TRBV6-2 or TRBV6-3 and TRBJ1-5, with D hard to call. The V gene's germline CDR1 is MNHEY and CDR2 SVGEGT. The CDR3 covers 13 residues. The germline V and J ends were trimmed by 2 bases and 8 bases, with 10 bases remaining between them.

This clonotype appeared many times. This sequence joins TRBV20-1 and TRBJ1-4; D uncertain. V was trimmed by 0 bases and J by 7 bases, leaving 12 bases between them. Germline V gene data show CDR1 as DFQATT and CDR2 as SNEGSKA (reference sequence). CDR3 length: 14 amino acids. In DNA form, the CDR3 reads TGCAGTGCTAGAGATGTGGTGGGTGGTGAAAAACTGTTTTTT. Translation: CSARDVVGGEKLFF.

Only a few counts were recorded for this clonotype. The V call is TRBV20-1, the J call TRBJ2-3; TRBD2 aligns across 10 bases. The length of the CDR3 is 12 residues. With V trimmed by 3 bases and J by 7 bases, 1 base remained unmatched. Germline CDR1 is DFQATT and CDR2 is SNEGSKA (reference sequence). The CDR3 spells CSASSGGHTQYF. The CDR3 DNA reads TGCAGTGCTAGTAGCGGGGGGCATACGCAGTATTTT.

The chain employs TRBV2 and TRBJ2-3; TRBD1 matches 7 bases. J lost 4 bases, V lost 6 bases, and 7 bases had no gene match. The CDR3 length is 14 residues. CDR1 SNHLY and CDR2 FYNNEI come from the germline V gene. CDR3 in amino acids: CASRTTGTADTQYF. The CDR3 region has the DNA TGTGCCAGCAGGACGACAGGGACAGCAGATACGCAGTATTTT.

The chain links TRBV20-1 to TRBJ2-1, with D possibly matching TRBD1 (6 bases). The germline CDR1 and CDR2 sequences are DFQATT and SNEGSKA (reference sequence). The CDR3 is 13 amino acids. V was trimmed by 1 base and J by 6 bases, leaving 10 bases between them. CDR3 region: CSARGGLGNEQFF. CDR3 sequence (DNA): TGCAGTGCTAGAGGGGGGCTCGGCAATGAGCAGTTCTTC.